This T cell receptor (beta chain) was identified in a study of chemoradiotherapy in HPV16-positive cancers. V lost 4 bases to trimming and J lost 6 bases; unmatched junction nucleotides: 3. This CDR3 region has 14 residues. Germline assignment: CDR1 SGHRS and CDR2 YFSETQ. Profiling relied on immunoSEQ multiplex PCR, and the TCRdb table lists in-frame clones only, not all of them. The sample holds 25,000 to 35,000 clones, about nine tenths seen once. This receptor was taken from a human donor with HPV-associated anogenital cancer. This specimen consisted of blood, obtained from a patient who underwent chemoradiotherapy. This chain links TRBV5-1 with TRBJ2-1; 11 bases are shared with TRBD1. The CDR3 is CASSQGTGGNEQFF. The CDR3 DNA follows: TGCGCCAGCAGCCAGGGGACAGGGGGCAATGAGCAGTTCTTC.